Below, 5 T cell receptor beta chains from the same sample are listed, as sequenced in a study of T cell responses to AZD1222 COVID-19 vaccine. Sequencing was performed with immunoSEQ multiplex PCR; in TCRdb, only in-frame clones are kept and a portion is missing. The table includes about 220,000 clones, about 92% detected once. The sequenced sample was peripheral blood, obtained on day 0 of MenACWY control vaccination. The receptors come from an adult in good health.

This chain links TRBV7-9 with TRBJ1-1, with D unresolved. The CDR3 has 14 amino acids. CDR1 SEHNR and CDR2 FQNEAQ come from the germline V gene (reference sequence). With 1 base removed from V and 5 bases from J, the gap between germline ends came to 11 bases. The CDR3 spells CASSLETRDTEAFF. The CDR3 coding sequence is TGTGCCAGCAGCTTAGAAACGAGGGATACTGAAGCTTTCTTT.

This clone was recorded once. Distinct nucleotide sequences in the sample also encode this CDR3. The chain recombines TRBV12-3 or TRBV12-4 with TRBJ2-7; D may be TRBD1 (6 bases). The CDR3 covers 13 residues. V was pared by 2 bases and J by 4 bases, with 9 bases between. CDR3 amino acids: CASSLRTAYEQYF. CDR3 nucleotides: TGTGCCAGCAGTTTAAGGACAGCATACGAGCAGTACTTC.

This clone is a singleton in its sample. This rearrangement joins TRBV19 to TRBJ1-2; the match to TRBD1 covers 11 bases. The CDR3 is made up of 15 amino acids. From germline, CDR1 is LNHDA and CDR2 SQIVND (reference sequence). Germline trimming cut 6 bases from V and 4 bases from J; bases unmatched to any gene: 7. The chain's CDR3 is CASRLGQGAFYGYTF. CDR3 DNA: TGTGCCAGTAGGCTCGGACAGGGGGCCTTCTATGGCTACACCTTC.

The J gene is TRBJ2-3, the V gene TRBV9; TRBD2 aligns across 13 bases. V was pared by 0 bases and J by 2 bases, with 6 bases of the junction left unmatched. The germline V gene has CDR1 SGDLS and CDR2 YYNGEE. This CDR3 region has 18 residues. The CDR3 spells CASSVGTSGGATTDTQYF. DNA of the CDR3: TGTGCCAGCAGCGTAGGTACTAGCGGGGGGGCAACCACAGATACGCAGTATTTT.

The genes are TRBV5-1 and TRBJ1-1, with 9 bases identical to TRBD1. Germline CDR1 and CDR2: SGHRS and YFSETQ. Trimming took 5 bases from V and 4 from J; bases not matched to a gene: 9. The CDR3 is made up of 15 amino acids. CDR3 in DNA: TGCGCCAGCAGTGCCACAGGGGGCGGTATCACTGAAGCTTTCTTT. The encoded protein is CASSATGGGITEAFF.